Listed here is a single T cell receptor beta chain. These data are taken from a study of blood T cell repertoires in COVID-19. Overall study context: The origin of the acute and convalescent COVID-19 samples was the United States, Italy and Spain. PBMCs, B-cell-depleted T cells, or T cells were the source of the cDNA or gDNA that made up the material.

Original analysis: Reference gene primer amplification yielded estimated nucleated cell counts. TCRdb's copy holds only in-frame clones and misses some; the assay was immunoSEQ multiplex PCR. V and J calls and clone size are given by that table; D and trimming were obtained from the DNA. The sample has 20,000 to 25,000 clones; around nine tenths are singletons. Germline V lookup: CDR1 LNHDA, CDR2 SQIVND (reference sequence). V shed 1 base and J 3 bases; nucleotides not matched to a gene: 6. The CDR3 consists of 16 residues. The receptor's source is a human donor in a cohort sampled during active COVID-19. The sample was peripheral blood. The V gene is TRBV19, the J gene TRBJ1-5, with 7 positions matching TRBD1. The CDR3 DNA reads as TGTGCCAGTAGTATAGCGGGACAGAGAAACAATCAGCCCCAGCATTTT. This sequence encodes CASSIAGQRNNQPQHF.